This record covers a single T cell receptor beta chain. Its antigen is unidentified. This CDR3 region has 17 residues. Germline CDR1 and CDR2: PRHDT and FYEKMQ (reference sequence). V gave up 5 bases and J gave up 8 bases; unmatched junction bases: 14. This specimen belongs to a study of cytomegalovirus exposure and HLA in healthy donors. A multiplex PCR was run with 60 Vbeta primers and 13 Jbeta primers. Source study methods: It was a later analysis that counted about 80 million unique TCR beta chains, of which about 10 million were shared. Repertoires were generated with immunoSEQ multiplex PCR, while TCRdb's copy carries only in-frame clones and drops some. The V and J calls and clone size are taken from that table; D and trimming were inferred from the DNA. The sample has some 140,000 clones, 79% seen once. General observations from the study: It was reported in a later analysis that an Asian-associated ancestry cluster showed fewer N-insertions than the roughly 670-donor mean.

The material sequenced was PBMCs. The sequence came from a man between 18 and 29 years old in good health and CMV-seronegative. This chain uses TRBV13 with TRBJ2-1; TRBD2 agrees at 11 bases. In DNA, the CDR3 is TGTGCCAGCAGCCCTAGACTAGCGGGGTTCCTATTGGATGAGCAGTTCTTC. This gives the protein CASSPRLAGFLLDEQFF.